The T cell receptor beta chain described here comes from a study of identifying expanded T cells in peripheral blood. Findings of the study overall: Technical replicates showed around 1.2 changed clones; approximately 2 weeks around 15; four weeks 19.

Germline CDR1 and CDR2: SGHAT and FQNNGV. Trimming cost V 5 bases and J 6 bases; bases outside gene matches: 13. There are 15 residues in the CDR3. No infections or other immune events were documented during collection. Libraries were prepared by immunoSEQ multiplex PCR; TCRdb keeps only in-frame clonotypes and omits some of them. Of 75,000 to 90,000 clones in the sample, 80% to 90% are singletons; the top ten hold about 7%. On this clone: Its antigen is as yet unknown.

Sequenced sample: blood. This chain connects TRBV11-2 to TRBJ2-7; TRBD2 matches 7 bases. The TCR sequence derives from a person aged 18-70 years in good health. CDR3 protein: CASSVPRGRGSEQYF. The DNA for the CDR3 is TGTGCCAGCAGCGTCCCTCGAGGGCGGGGGTCCGAGCAGTACTTC.